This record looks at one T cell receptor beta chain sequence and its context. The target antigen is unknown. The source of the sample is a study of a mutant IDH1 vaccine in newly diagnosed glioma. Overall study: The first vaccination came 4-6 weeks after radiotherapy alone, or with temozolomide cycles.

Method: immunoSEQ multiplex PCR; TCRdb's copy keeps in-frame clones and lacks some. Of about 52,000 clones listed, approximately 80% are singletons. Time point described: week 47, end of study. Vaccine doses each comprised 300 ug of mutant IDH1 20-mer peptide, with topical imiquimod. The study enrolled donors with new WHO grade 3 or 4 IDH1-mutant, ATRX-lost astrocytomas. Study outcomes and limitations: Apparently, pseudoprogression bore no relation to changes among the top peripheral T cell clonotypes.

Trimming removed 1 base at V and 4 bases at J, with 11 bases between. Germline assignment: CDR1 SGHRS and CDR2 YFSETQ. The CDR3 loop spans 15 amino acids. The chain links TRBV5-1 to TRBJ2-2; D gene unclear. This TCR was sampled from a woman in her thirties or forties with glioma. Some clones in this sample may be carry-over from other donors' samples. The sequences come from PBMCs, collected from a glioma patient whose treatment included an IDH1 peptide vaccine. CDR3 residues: CASSLFGQATGELFF. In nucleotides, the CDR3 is TGCGCCAGCAGCTTGTTCGGGCAGGCCACCGGGGAGCTGTTTTTT. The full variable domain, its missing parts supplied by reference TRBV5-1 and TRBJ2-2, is KAGVTQTPRYLIKTRGQQVTLSCSPISGHRSVSWYQQTPGQGLQFLFEYFSETQRNKGNFPGRFSGRQFSNSRSEMNVSTLELGDSALYLCASSLFGQATGELFFGEGSRLTVL.